These T cell receptor beta chains were read from a single sample in a study of Graves' ophthalmopathy and Graves' hyperthyroidism. Via MiXCR, TCRdb re-called the multiplex PCR reads, giving one row per CDR3 protein. This sample has 500,000 to 700,000 distinct CDR3 sequences; less than 40% occur once, and the top ten carry 3.5% to 5%. Sequencing was carried out using peripheral blood or thyroid tissue (not recorded which). The receptor set was obtained from an adult man with Graves' hyperthyroidism. Both conserved end residues are part of each CDR3. D genes are given only for firm matches. Clone size is given for some rows only: seen once, a few or many times, or a class if the clone is expanded.

TRBV5-1	TRBJ2-5	many	NA	CASSFVIQETQYF	TGCGCCAGCAGCTTTGTAATCCAAGAGACCCAGTACTTC
TRBV5-6	TRBJ2-7	many	TRBD1	CASSAGTGGVYEQYF	TGTGCCAGCAGCGCCGGGACAGGGGGTGTTTACGAGCAGTACTTC
TRBV19	TRBJ1-2	NA	TRBD1	CASLPGQGANYGYTF	TGTGCCAGTCTCCCGGGACAGGGAGCTAACTATGGCTACACCTTC
TRBV7-9	TRBJ2-7	NA	NA	CASSARGSISYEQYF	TGTGCCAGCAGCGCCCGTGGCTCCATCTCCTACGAGCAGTACTTC
TRBV7-9	TRBJ1-5	many	TRBD1	CASSEGAQPQHF	TGTGCCAGCAGCGAGGGGGCTCAGCCCCAGCATTTT
TRBV11-2	TRBJ2-1	NA	TRBD1	CASSSDRGRGYNEQFF	TGTGCCAGCAGCTCGGACAGGGGACGGGGCTACAATGAGCAGTTCTTC
TRBV12-3/TRBV12-4	TRBJ2-5	many	NA	CASSFRGSQETQYF	TGTGCCAGCAGTTTCCGGGGGAGCCAAGAGACCCAGTACTTC
TRBV15	TRBJ2-6	many	NA	CATSRDITVTGANVLTF	TGTGCCACCAGCAGGGACATTACAGTCACTGGGGCCAACGTCCTGACTTTC
TRBV10-3	TRBJ2-6	NA	NA	CAISTSGANVLTF	TGTGCCATCAGTACTAGCGGGGCCAACGTCCTGACTTTC
TRBV20-1	TRBJ2-7	once	NA	CSARSVSGYEQYF	TGCAGTGCTAGGTCGGTTAGCGGCTACGAGCAGTACTTC
TRBV5-1	TRBJ1-1	many	TRBD1	CASSQSGTGANTEAFF	TGCGCCAGCAGCCAATCCGGGACAGGGGCAAACACTGAAGCTTTCTTT
TRBV28	TRBJ1-6	few	NA	CASTPSDSTSSPLHF	TGTGCCAGCACCCCATCGGACAGTACAAGCTCACCCCTCCACTTT
TRBV3-1	TRBJ1-2	NA	NA	CASSQGTGIYGYTF	TGTGCCAGCAGCCAAGGGACCGGAATTTATGGCTACACCTTC
TRBV6-5	TRBJ2-7	NA	TRBD2	CASTSGAGSYEQYF	TGTGCCAGCACCTCCGGAGCGGGATCCTACGAGCAGTACTTC
TRBV12-3/TRBV12-4	TRBJ1-2	once	NA	CASSWPGVSVGYTF	TGTGCCAGCAGTTGGCCCGGGGTCTCGGTTGGCTACACCTTC
TRBV4-1	TRBJ2-7	many	TRBD2	CASSQEREGYEQYF	TGCGCCAGCAGCCAAGAGCGGGAGGGGTACGAGCAGTACTTC
TRBV7-2	TRBJ1-5	many	NA	CASSYRAGQPQHF	TGTGCCAGCAGCTACAGAGCGGGTCAGCCCCAGCATTTT